The TCR beta chain described here comes from a study of Graves' ophthalmopathy and Graves' hyperthyroidism. Overall study: Prior to any treatment, peripheral blood was collected at the time of initial diagnosis.

Amplification of TCR beta CDR3 regions used RNA transcripts. HTBI-primed first-round RT-PCR preceded second-round multiplex PCR. One entry per CDR3 protein results from TCRdb running MiXCR on the multiplex PCR reads. The sample yields 300,000 to 350,000 distinct CDR3 sequences, 15% to 20% seen once. This clonotype came up many times. As yet, its antigen is unknown. Study observations and caveats: Most expanded thyroid clonotypes above 0.001 frequency also appeared in blood.

The CDR3 is 17 residues long. Germline loops: CDR1 MNHEY, CDR2 SVGAGI. With 1 base removed from V and 0 bases from J, the gap between germline ends came to 13 bases. The chain has TRBV6-5 and TRBJ1-5, with D unclear. The sequenced sample consisted of peripheral blood. The sequence derives from an adult man with Graves' ophthalmopathy. The CDR3 loop is CASSYWVRDYSNQPQHF. The CDR3 DNA is TGTGCCAGCAGTTACTGGGTCAGAGATTATAGCAATCAGCCCCAGCATTTT.